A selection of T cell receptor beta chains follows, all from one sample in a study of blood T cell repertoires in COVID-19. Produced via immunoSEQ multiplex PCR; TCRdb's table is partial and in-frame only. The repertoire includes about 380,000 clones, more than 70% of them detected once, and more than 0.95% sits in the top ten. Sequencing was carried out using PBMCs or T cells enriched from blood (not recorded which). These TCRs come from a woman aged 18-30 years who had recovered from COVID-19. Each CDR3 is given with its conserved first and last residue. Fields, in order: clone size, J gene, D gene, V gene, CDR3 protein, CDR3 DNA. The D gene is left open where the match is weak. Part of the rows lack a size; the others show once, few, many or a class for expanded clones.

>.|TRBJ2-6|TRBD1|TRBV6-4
CASSGGQGFSGANVLTF
TGTGCCAGCAGTGGAGGACAGGGCTTCTCTGGGGCCAACGTCCTGACTTTC
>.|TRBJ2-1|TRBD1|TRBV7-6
CASSPGQRSSYNEQFF
TGTGCCAGCAGCCCGGGACAGAGGAGCTCCTACAATGAGCAGTTCTTC
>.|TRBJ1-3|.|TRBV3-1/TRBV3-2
CASSQDTAGPGNTIYF
TGTGCCAGCAGCCAAGATACAGCAGGGCCTGGAAACACCATATATTTT
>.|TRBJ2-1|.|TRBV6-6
CASSSQTDNEQFF
TGTGCCAGCAGTAGCCAGACAGACAATGAGCAGTTCTTC
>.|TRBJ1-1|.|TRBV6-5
CASRQTENTEAFF
TGTGCCAGCAGGCAAACAGAGAACACTGAAGCTTTCTTT
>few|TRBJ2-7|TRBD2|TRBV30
CAWSGSGGIYEQYF
TGTGCCTGGAGCGGTAGCGGGGGGATTTACGAGCAGTACTTC
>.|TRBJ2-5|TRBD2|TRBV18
CASSPRLAGGPETQYF
TGTGCCAGCTCACCACGGCTAGCGGGGGGCCCAGAGACCCAGTACTTC
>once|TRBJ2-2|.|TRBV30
CAWRAENTGELFF
TGTGCCTGGAGAGCGGAGAACACCGGGGAGCTGTTTTTT
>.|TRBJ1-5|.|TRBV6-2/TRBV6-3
CASSYLSEGNQPQHF
TGTGCCAGCAGTTACTTGTCTGAGGGCAATCAGCCCCAGCATTTT
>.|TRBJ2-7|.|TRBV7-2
CASSPRGQPTYEQYF
TGTGCCAGCAGCCCGCGGGGGCAACCGACCTACGAGCAGTACTTC
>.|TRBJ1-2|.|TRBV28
CASSFSTKDPQDAANYGYTF
TGTGCCAGCAGTTTTTCCACGAAAGATCCACAGGACGCCGCTAACTATGGCTACACCTTC
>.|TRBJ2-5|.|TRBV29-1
CSVEIQGGETQYF
TGCAGCGTTGAAATTCAGGGAGGCGAGACCCAGTACTTC
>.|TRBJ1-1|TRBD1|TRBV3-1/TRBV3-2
CASGGQGLRAFF
TGTGCCAGCGGTGGACAGGGGTTGAGAGCTTTCTTT
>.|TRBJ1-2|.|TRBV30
CAWSVVGGVRDGYTF
TGTGCCTGGAGTGTAGTAGGGGGTGTAAGGGATGGCTACACCTTC
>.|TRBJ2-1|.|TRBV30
CAWISWGPGNEQFF
TGTGCCTGGATATCTTGGGGGCCGGGGAATGAGCAGTTCTTC
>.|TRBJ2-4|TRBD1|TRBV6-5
CASSPLRDRARIQYF
TGTGCCAGCAGCCCCCTCCGGGACAGGGCCAGAATTCAGTACTTC
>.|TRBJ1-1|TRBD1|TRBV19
CASRGQMNTEAFF
TGTGCCAGTAGGGGACAGATGAACACTGAAGCTTTCTTT
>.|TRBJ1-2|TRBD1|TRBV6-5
CASSYSIGGNGYTF
TGTGCCAGCAGTTACTCAATAGGGGGCAATGGCTACACCTTC
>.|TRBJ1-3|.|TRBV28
CASSLLAGSGNTIYF
TGTGCCAGCAGTTTATTGGCAGGCTCTGGAAACACCATATATTTT
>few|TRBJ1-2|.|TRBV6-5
CASSPPGRYGYTF
TGTGCCAGCAGTCCCCCAGGGCGTTATGGCTACACCTTC
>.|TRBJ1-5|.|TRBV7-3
CASSRKGGDQPQHF
TGTGCCAGCAGCCGCAAGGGGGGGGATCAGCCCCAGCATTTT
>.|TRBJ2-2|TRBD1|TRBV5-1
CASSFGQGIDTGELFF
TGCGCCAGCAGCTTCGGACAGGGAATCGACACCGGGGAGCTGTTTTTT
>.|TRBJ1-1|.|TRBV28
CASSNRDGVTEAFF
TGTGCCAGCAGTAACCGGGATGGGGTGACTGAAGCTTTCTTT
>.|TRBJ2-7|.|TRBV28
CASSFVRLGYEQYF
TGTGCCAGCAGTTTCGTCCGACTGGGCTACGAGCAGTACTTC
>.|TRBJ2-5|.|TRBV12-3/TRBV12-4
CASSQDSEETQYF
TGTGCCAGCAGTCAGGACAGTGAAGAGACCCAGTACTTC
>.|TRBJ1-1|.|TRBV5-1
CASSLGQMNTEAFF
TGCGCCAGCAGCTTGGGCCAGATGAACACTGAAGCTTTCTTT
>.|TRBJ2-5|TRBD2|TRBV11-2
CASSSSSGQETQYF
TGTGCCAGCAGCTCGTCTAGCGGCCAAGAGACCCAGTACTTC
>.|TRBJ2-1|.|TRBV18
CASSPASHSSYNEQFF
TGTGCCAGCTCACCCGCCTCGCATAGCTCCTACAATGAGCAGTTCTTC
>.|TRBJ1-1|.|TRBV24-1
CATSDLGGSGEAFF
TGTGCCACCAGTGATTTGGGTGGGTCGGGTGAAGCTTTCTTT
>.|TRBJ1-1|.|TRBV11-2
CASSRRQVQNLEAFF
TGTGCCAGCAGCCGTCGTCAGGTGCAAAACCTCGAAGCTTTCTTT
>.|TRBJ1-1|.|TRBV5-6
CASSLASSEAFF
TGTGCCAGCAGCTTGGCGTCCAGTGAAGCTTTCTTT
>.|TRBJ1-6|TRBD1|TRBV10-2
CASSSDRGFSPLHF
TGCGCCAGCAGTTCGGACAGGGGGTTTTCACCCCTCCACTTT
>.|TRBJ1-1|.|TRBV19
CASRPSGMNTEAFF
TGTGCCAGTAGGCCCTCAGGGATGAACACTGAAGCTTTCTTT
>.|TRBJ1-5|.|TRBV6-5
CASSYGGGGQPQHF
TGTGCCAGCAGTTACGGGGGGGGCGGTCAGCCCCAGCATTTT
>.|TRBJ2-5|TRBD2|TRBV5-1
CASSLVAQRGPQETQYF
TGCGCCAGCAGCTTGGTAGCCCAGCGGGGACCCCAAGAGACCCAGTACTTC
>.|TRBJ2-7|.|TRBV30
CAWTDTSYEQYF
TGTGCCTGGACAGACACCTCCTACGAGCAGTACTTC
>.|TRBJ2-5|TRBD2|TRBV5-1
CASSFTSGGAVETQYF
TGCGCCAGCAGCTTTACTAGCGGGGGGGCCGTGGAGACCCAGTACTTC
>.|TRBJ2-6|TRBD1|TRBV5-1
CASSMGQGALGGISGANVLTF
TGCGCCAGCAGCATGGGACAGGGGGCGCTCGGAGGTATCTCTGGGGCCAACGTCCTGACTTTC
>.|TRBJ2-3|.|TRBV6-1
CASSESGVTDTQYF
TGTGCCAGCAGTGAGTCCGGGGTCACAGATACGCAGTATTTT
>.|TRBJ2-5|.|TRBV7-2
CASSLGAGVVETQYF
TGTGCCAGCAGCTTAGGGGCAGGGGTTGTAGAGACCCAGTACTTC
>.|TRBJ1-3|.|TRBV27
CASARTGSSGNTIYF
TGTGCCAGCGCGAGAACAGGGTCCTCTGGAAACACCATATATTTT
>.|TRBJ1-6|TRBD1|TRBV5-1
CASSLKGANDNSPLHF
TGCGCCAGCAGCTTGAAGGGGGCTAATGATAATTCACCCCTCCACTTT
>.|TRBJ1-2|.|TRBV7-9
CASSLGDGGSNRGYTF
TGTGCCAGCAGCTTAGGGGACGGGGGGAGTAATCGCGGCTACACCTTC
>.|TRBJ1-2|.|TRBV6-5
CASSYREPITSNGYTF
TGTGCCAGCAGTTACCGAGAACCTATAACGTCTAACGGCTACACCTTC
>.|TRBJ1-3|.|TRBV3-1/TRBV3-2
CASSQDTPVYGNTIYF
TGTGCCAGCAGCCAAGATACGCCAGTTTATGGAAACACCATATATTTT
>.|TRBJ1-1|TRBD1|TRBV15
CATSGGQRMNTEAFF
TGTGCCACCAGCGGGGGACAGCGAATGAACACTGAAGCTTTCTTT
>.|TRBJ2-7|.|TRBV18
CASSPPGAIYEQYF
TGTGCCAGCTCACCACCGGGAGCGATCTACGAGCAGTACTTC
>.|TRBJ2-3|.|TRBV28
CASSSPKGGITDTQYF
TGTGCCAGCAGTTCCCCAAAAGGGGGAATTACAGATACGCAGTATTTT
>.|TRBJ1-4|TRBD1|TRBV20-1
CSASHRQGEQKLFF
TGCAGTGCTAGTCACAGGCAGGGGGAGCAAAAACTGTTTTTT
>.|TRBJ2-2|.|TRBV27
CASTGGGELFF
TGTGCCAGCACGGGTGGGGGGGAGCTGTTTTTT
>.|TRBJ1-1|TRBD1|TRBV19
CASSMSGTAFTEAFF
TGTGCCAGTAGTATGAGTGGGACAGCCTTTACTGAAGCTTTCTTT
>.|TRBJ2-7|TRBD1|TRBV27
CASSPRDRGYEQYF
TGTGCCAGCAGTCCAAGGGACAGGGGCTACGAGCAGTACTTC
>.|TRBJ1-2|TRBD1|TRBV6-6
CASSRTGVYGYTF
TGTGCCAGCAGTCGGACAGGGGTCTATGGCTACACCTTC
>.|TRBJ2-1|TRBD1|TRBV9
CASSAGTGTIYNEQFF
TGTGCCAGCAGCGCTGGGACAGGAACGATCTACAATGAGCAGTTCTTC